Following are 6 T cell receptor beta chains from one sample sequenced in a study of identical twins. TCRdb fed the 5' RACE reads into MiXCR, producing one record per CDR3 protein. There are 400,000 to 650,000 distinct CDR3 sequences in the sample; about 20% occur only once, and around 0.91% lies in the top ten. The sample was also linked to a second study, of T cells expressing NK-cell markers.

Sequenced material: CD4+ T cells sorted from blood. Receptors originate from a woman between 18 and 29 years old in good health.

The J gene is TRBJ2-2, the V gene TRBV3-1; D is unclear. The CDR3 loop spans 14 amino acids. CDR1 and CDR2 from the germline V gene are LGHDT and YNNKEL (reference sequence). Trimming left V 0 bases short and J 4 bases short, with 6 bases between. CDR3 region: CASSQESGTGELFF. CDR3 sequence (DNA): TGTGCCAGCAGCCAAGAGTCCGGCACCGGGGAGCTGTTTTTT. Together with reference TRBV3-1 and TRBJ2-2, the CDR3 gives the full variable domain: DTAVSQTPKYLVTQMGNDKSIKCEQNLGHDTMYWYKQDSKKFLKIMFSYNNKELIINETVPNRFSPKSPDKAHLNLHINSLELGDSAVYFCASSQESGTGELFFGEGSRLTVL.

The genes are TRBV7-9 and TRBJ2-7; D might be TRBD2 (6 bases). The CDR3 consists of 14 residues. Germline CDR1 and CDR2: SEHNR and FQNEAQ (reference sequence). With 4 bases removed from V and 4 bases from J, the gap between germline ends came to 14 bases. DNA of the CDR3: TGTGCCAGCAGCTCCTCCGCGGGACTTTACGAGCAGTACTTC. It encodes CASSSSAGLYEQYF. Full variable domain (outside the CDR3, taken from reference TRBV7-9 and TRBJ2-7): DTGVSQNPRHKITKRGQNVTFRCDPISEHNRLYWYRQTLGQGPEFLTYFQNEAQLEKSRLLSDRFSAERPKGSFSTLEIQRTEQGDSAMYLCASSSSAGLYEQYFGPGTRLTVT.

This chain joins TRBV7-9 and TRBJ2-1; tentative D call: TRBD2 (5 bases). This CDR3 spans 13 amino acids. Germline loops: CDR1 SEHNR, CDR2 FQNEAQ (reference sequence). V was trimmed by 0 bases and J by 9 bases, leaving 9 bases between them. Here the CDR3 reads CASSLAASREQFF. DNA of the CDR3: TGTGCCAGCAGCTTAGCGGCTAGCCGTGAGCAGTTCTTC.

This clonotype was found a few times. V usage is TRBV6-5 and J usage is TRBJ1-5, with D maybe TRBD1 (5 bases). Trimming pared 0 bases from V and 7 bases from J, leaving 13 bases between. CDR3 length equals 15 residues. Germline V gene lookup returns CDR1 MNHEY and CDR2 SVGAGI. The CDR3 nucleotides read TGTGCCAGCAGTTACTCGCAGGGTAGGGGACAGCCCCAGCATTTT. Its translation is CASSYSQGRGQPQHF.

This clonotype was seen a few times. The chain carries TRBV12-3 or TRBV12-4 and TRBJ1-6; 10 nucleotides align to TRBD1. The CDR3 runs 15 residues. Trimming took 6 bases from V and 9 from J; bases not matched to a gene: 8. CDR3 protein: CASSPGQGIGSPLHF. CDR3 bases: TGTGCCAGCAGCCCGGGACAGGGGATAGGTTCACCCCTCCACTTT.

CDR3 region: CAISENHPGEYEQYF. CDR3 sequence (DNA): TGTGCCATCAGTGAGAACCACCCGGGAGAATACGAGCAGTACTTC. This chain links TRBV10-3 with TRBJ2-7, with D maybe TRBD2 (6 bases). From germline, CDR1 is ENHRY and CDR2 SYGVKD. V lost 2 bases, J lost 4 bases, and 15 bases lay in between. The CDR3 extends over 15 amino acids.